This passage covers 9 T cell receptor beta chains from one sample sequenced in a study of T cells in Graves' hyperthyroidism and ophthalmopathy. Amplification of TCR beta CDR3 regions was performed using RNA transcripts as template. During a first-round RT-PCR of the TCR CDR3, the HTBI primer set was used. Using its own MiXCR run on the multiplex PCR reads, TCRdb lists one record per CDR3 protein. The data contain 300,000 to 450,000 distinct CDR3 sequences, 14% of them seen just once; the ten biggest clones take up around 20%. The material sequenced was blood. All receptors come from a woman aged 25 to 39 with Graves' ophthalmopathy.

The gene calls are TRBV15 and TRBJ2-2; no definite D call. V was clipped by 0 bases and J by 2 bases, with 13 bases between them. The germline gives CDR1 LNHNV, CDR2 YYDKDF (reference sequence). The CDR3 runs to 17 residues. The CDR3 here is CATSRDNVAGNTGELFF. The CDR3, as DNA: TGTGCCACCAGCAGAGATAACGTGGCAGGAAACACCGGGGAGCTGTTTTTT.

This clonotype was seen at least ten times. The chain uses TRBV11-2 and TRBJ1-6; TRBD1 aligns across 7 bases. Unmatched junction bases numbered 21, after V lost 8 bases and J lost 5 bases. This CDR3 contains 19 residues. The germline CDR1 and CDR2 sequences are SGHAT and FQNNGV. The CDR3, as DNA: TGTGCCAGCCAATCGATCCGGACAGGTCGGACTATGGATAATTCACCCCTCCACTTT. Amino acids: CASQSIRTGRTMDNSPLHF.

There are many counts of this clonotype. The chain combines TRBV3-1 with TRBJ2-1, with D possibly matching TRBD2 (11 bases). CDR1 and CDR2 (germline): LGHDT, YNNKEL (reference sequence). The CDR3 has 20 amino acids. The V end was cut by 3 bases, the J end by 7 bases, with 31 bases between. CDR3 bases: TGTGCCAGCAGCCAGGACAGGGGGTTTCCTAGCGGGGGGAGGAAAAATGAGCAGTTCTTC. This gives the protein CASSQDRGFPSGGRKNEQFF.

This clonotype was recorded at least ten times. This chain links TRBV6-2 or TRBV6-3 with TRBJ1-6, with a possible D match to TRBD1 (6 bases). The ends were cut back, 6 bases at V and 9 bases at J, with 12 bases in the middle. The CDR3 spans 13 residues. In germline, CDR1 is MNHEY, CDR2 SVGEGT. The CDR3 DNA is TGTGCCAGCAGAGGACAGCTATCTTCACCCCTCCACTTT. Translated: CASRGQLSSPLHF.

This sequence joins TRBV20-1 and TRBJ2-5; 8 positions match TRBD1. V shed 2 bases and J 5 bases; nucleotides not matched to a gene: 4. This CDR3 is 13 amino acids long. The germline V gene encodes CDR1 DFQATT and CDR2 SNEGSKA (reference sequence). In DNA, the CDR3 is TGCAGTGCTAGAACCGACAGGGGTGAGACCCAGTACTTC. It is translated as CSARTDRGETQYF.

V and J are TRBV4-1 and TRBJ2-7; D unclear. The CDR3 extends over 13 amino acids. V dropped 1 base and J dropped 6 bases, with 10 bases sitting between them. Germline-derived CDR1 and CDR2 are MGHRA and YSYEKL. CDR3 in amino acids: CASSQGRRREQYF. The DNA of the CDR3 is TGCGCCAGCAGCCAAGGAAGGCGCCGCGAGCAGTACTTC.

There are many counts of this clonotype. V is TRBV27 and J is TRBJ2-7; D unclear. V lost 8 bases, J lost 5 bases, and 22 bases lay in between. The CDR3 has 15 residues. Per germline, CDR1 MNHEY and CDR2 SMNVEV (reference sequence). The CDR3, as DNA: TGTGCCAGCGGCCTTCCGGGTCGTCGAGGAGACGAGCAGTACTTC. Residues: CASGLPGRRGDEQYF.

This clonotype occurred many times. The CDR3, as DNA: TGTGCCAGCAGTTTGGGGTGGGGGGGCTCGAGTAATGAGCAGTTCTTC. Translated, it gives CASSLGWGGSSNEQFF. The chain recombines TRBV12-3 or TRBV12-4 with TRBJ2-1; TRBD2 might be the D (7 bases). The V end was cut by 3 bases, the J end by 7 bases, with 19 bases between. CDR3 length equals 16 residues.

The sample holds many counts of this clonotype. The chain couples TRBV20-1 to TRBJ2-1, with D perhaps TRBD2 (5 bases). This CDR3 has 12 amino acids. Trimming took 0 bases from V and 7 from J, leaving 7 bases between them. CDR1 is DFQATT, CDR2 SNEGSKA, per germline (reference sequence). In DNA, the CDR3 is TGCAGTGCTAGAGAAGGCGGGAATGAGCAGTTCTTC. It is translated as CSAREGGNEQFF.